A single sample is the source of the 24 T cell receptor beta chains below, sequenced in a study of blood T cell repertoires in COVID-19. The data were produced by immunoSEQ multiplex PCR, yet TCRdb's version contains in-frame clones alone and is incomplete. The sample lists about 59,000 clones; 91% were seen once. Material for sequencing was peripheral blood. These receptors came from a human donor in a cohort sampled during active COVID-19.

Only one count was recorded for this clone. The genes are TRBV15 and TRBJ2-2, with 8 bases fitting TRBD2. The CDR3 is 15 residues long. Germline V gives CDR1 LNHNV, CDR2 YYDKDF (reference sequence). With 2 bases clipped from V and 7 bases from J, the junction kept 6 bases outside the gene matches. This chain's CDR3 is CATSRTAGVGGELFF. DNA of the CDR3: TGTGCCACCAGCAGAACAGCGGGAGTAGGCGGGGAGCTGTTTTTT.

V gene TRBV5-1 combines with J gene TRBJ2-5; 8 positions match TRBD2. V dropped 1 base and J dropped 1; count of bases not matched to a gene: 3. CDR3 length: 15 amino acids. CDR1 SGHRS and CDR2 YFSETQ come from the germline V gene. The CDR3 DNA reads TGCGCCAGCAGCTTGTTGGCGGGAGGCCAAGAGACCCAGTACTTC. Its translation: CASSLLAGGQETQYF.

This rearrangement joins TRBV5-4 to TRBJ2-2, with 11 bases aligning to TRBD2. CDR1 and CDR2 from the germline V gene are SGHNT and YYREEE (reference sequence). The junction had 4 bases not matched to a gene; V was cut back by 6 bases and J by 0 bases. This CDR3 comprises 16 residues. The CDR3: CASTLAGAANTGELFF. The DNA for the CDR3 is TGTGCCAGCACACTAGCGGGGGCCGCGAACACCGGGGAGCTGTTTTTT.

The CDR3 nucleotides are TGCGCCACCCGTGGTGGGACAAACACCGGGGAGCTGTTTTTT. Its protein product is CATRGGTNTGELFF. This chain connects TRBV5-1 to TRBJ2-2; D is possibly TRBD1 (6 bases). Between the trimmed V and J ends, which lost 9 bases and 2 bases, there was a span of 14 bases. Germline CDR1 is SGHRS and CDR2 is YFSETQ. The CDR3 is 14 amino acids.

The table lists this clone with a count of one. The V gene is TRBV24-1, the J gene TRBJ1-3; D is perhaps TRBD1 (5 bases). Trimming removed 4 bases at V and 0 bases at J, with 12 bases between. CDR3 length equals 16 residues. In germline, CDR1 is KGHDR, CDR2 SFDVKD. CDR3 in DNA: TGTGCCACCAGTGAATGGGACTACGGCTCTGGAAACACCATATATTTT. Encoded protein: CATSEWDYGSGNTIYF.

This chain uses TRBV6-4 with TRBJ1-1, with a possible D match to TRBD1 (5 bases). The germline V gene encodes CDR1 MRHNA and CDR2 SNTAGT. V lost 6 bases and J lost 6, with 14 bases in between. CDR3 length: 13 residues. CDR3 amino acids: CASRGTTGAEAFF. In DNA form, the CDR3 reads TGTGCCAGCAGAGGGACTACCGGGGCTGAAGCTTTCTTT.

This clone showed up just a few times. J is TRBJ2-7 and V is TRBV9, with 10 bases that match TRBD2. Germline V gene sequence: CDR1 SGDLS, CDR2 YYNGEE. The CDR3 sequence is 15 residues long. The J segment lost 4 bases and the V segment lost 0 bases, leaving 4 bases of the junction unmatched. This CDR3 reads CASSVVPSGGYEQYF. Written as DNA, the CDR3 is TGTGCCAGCAGCGTAGTGCCTAGCGGGGGTTACGAGCAGTACTTC.

The chain recombines TRBV19 with TRBJ2-1; 8 positions match TRBD2. CDR1 and CDR2 from the germline V gene are LNHDA and SQIVND (reference sequence). The CDR3 spans 14 residues. Germline trimming cut 3 bases from V and 5 bases from J; bases unmatched to any gene: 3. In DNA, the CDR3 is TGTGCCAGTAGTATCGGGGGGGCCCACAATGAGCAGTTCTTC. Its protein product is CASSIGGAHNEQFF.

The rearrangement joins TRBV3-1 (or the pseudogene TRBV3-2) to TRBJ2-7, with 10 bases that match TRBD2. V lost 0 bases to trimming and J lost 3 bases; unmatched junction nucleotides: 14. The CDR3 has 19 amino acids. From germline, CDR1 is LGHDT and CDR2 YNNKEL (reference sequence). The CDR3 reads CASSQEAGGTSVNRYEQYF. The DNA for the CDR3 is TGTGCCAGCAGCCAAGAAGCGGGGGGGACTAGCGTCAACCGCTACGAGCAGTACTTC.

The chain carries TRBV7-3 and TRBJ2-1; TRBD2 matches 11 bases. The germline V gene has CDR1 SGHTA and CDR2 FQGTGA. The CDR3 has 18 amino acids. The J segment lost 7 bases and the V segment lost 0 bases, leaving 11 bases of the junction unmatched. CDR3: CASSLTRGLAAKINEQFF. As DNA, the CDR3 is TGTGCCAGCAGCTTAACGCGGGGACTAGCGGCCAAAATTAATGAGCAGTTCTTC.

This chain joins TRBV6-6 and TRBJ2-7, with 8 nucleotides matching TRBD1. Germline V CDR1 and CDR2: MNHNY, SVGAGI (reference sequence). V lost 2 bases and J lost 5; bases outside the gene matches: 8. The CDR3 has 15 residues. The CDR3 region has the DNA TGTGCCAGCAGTTACGTCGGGACAGGTTTCAACGAGCAGTACTTC. Residues: CASSYVGTGFNEQYF.

V and J are TRBV30 and TRBJ2-7; 11 bases map to TRBD2. The junction had 10 bases not matched to a gene; V was cut back by 3 bases and J by 3 bases. Germline values: CDR1 GTSNPN, CDR2 SVGIG (reference sequence). This CDR3 has 16 residues. CDR3 nucleotides: TGTGCCTGGAGCCGAGCGACTAGCGGGATTATCTACGAGCAGTACTTC. Protein product: CAWSRATSGIIYEQYF.

V is TRBV2 and J is TRBJ1-2; no clear D gene. Germline assignment: CDR1 SNHLY and CDR2 FYNNEI. CDR3 length equals 13 residues. V shed 5 bases and J shed 1 base, with 8 bases lying between them. The CDR3 coding sequence is TGTGCCAGCAGTCCAGATTTTAACTATGGCTACACCTTC. Translating gives CASSPDFNYGYTF.

The gene calls are TRBV6-6 and TRBJ2-1, with D hard to call. The CDR3 sequence is 22 residues long. Trimming pared 5 bases from V and 4 bases from J, leaving 36 bases between. Germline values: CDR1 MNHNY, CDR2 SVGAGI (reference sequence). The CDR3 spells CASSLTRPSWREKISSYNEQFF. The CDR3 DNA follows: TGTGCCAGCAGTCTGACCAGACCGTCGTGGAGAGAAAAGATCTCCTCGTACAATGAGCAGTTCTTC.

This chain joins TRBV7-9 and TRBJ2-1; no clear D gene. Germline V CDR1 and CDR2: SEHNR, FQNEAQ (reference sequence). This CDR3 is 10 amino acids long. V lost 11 bases to trimming and J lost 5 bases, with 7 bases between them. CDR3 region: CAPENNEQFF. The CDR3 DNA follows: TGTGCCCCAGAAAACAATGAGCAGTTCTTC.

This chain joins TRBV5-1 and TRBJ2-1; D is possibly TRBD2 (6 bases). Germline assignment: CDR1 SGHRS and CDR2 YFSETQ. V was shortened by 1 base and J by 10 bases, with 15 bases between the two germline ends. The CDR3 consists of 14 residues. The CDR3 bases are TGCGCCAGCAGCTTGTCTAGCGAGGTCGACGAGCAGTTCTTC. Translation: CASSLSSEVDEQFF.

The chain links TRBV6-6 to TRBJ2-3; the D gene is possibly TRBD1 (6 bases). Germline CDR1 MNHNY, CDR2 SVGAGI (reference sequence). The CDR3 runs 17 residues. V was pared by 5 bases and J by 0 bases, with 18 bases between. DNA for the CDR3: TGTGCCAGCAGTCAACAGGGTTCGGTATCAAGCACAGATACGCAGTATTTT. Its translation: CASSQQGSVSSTDTQYF.

The chain joins TRBV15 to TRBJ1-5; 8 bases align to TRBD1. The CDR3 covers 17 residues. Germline CDR1 is LNHNV and CDR2 is YYDKDF (reference sequence). Germline trimming cut 0 bases from V and 4 bases from J; bases unmatched to any gene: 8. CDR3 in amino acids: CATSRDRTDRGNQPQHF. The DNA for the CDR3 is TGTGCCACCAGCAGAGACAGAACCGACAGGGGTAATCAGCCCCAGCATTTT.

This clone is a singleton in its sample. V usage is TRBV5-1 and J usage is TRBJ2-7, with TRBD2 as a possible D gene (6 bases). The V and J ends lost 0 bases and 0 bases respectively, with 10 bases between them. CDR1 and CDR2 from the germline V gene are SGHRS and YFSETQ. The CDR3 spans 15 residues. The CDR3 DNA is TGCGCCAGCAGCTTGGGGGACGGGAGCTCCTACGAGCAGTACTTC. Translated, it gives CASSLGDGSSYEQYF.

The rearrangement joins TRBV11-1 to TRBJ1-1, with TRBD1 matching over 9 bases. The CDR3 runs to 14 residues. V was pared by 4 bases and J by 5 bases, with 5 bases of the junction left unmatched. CDR1 and CDR2 from the germline V gene are SGHAT and FQDESV (reference sequence). CDR3: CASSSTGGVTEAFF. The DNA of the CDR3 is TGTGCCAGCAGCTCCACAGGGGGCGTTACTGAAGCTTTCTTT.

This chain links TRBV9 with TRBJ2-1; 9 nucleotides line up with TRBD2. This CDR3 has 16 amino acids. After removal of 4 bases from V and 3 bases from J, the junction contained 8 bases not matched to a gene. Germline loops: CDR1 SGDLS, CDR2 YYNGEE. The CDR3 DNA is TGTGCCAGCAGCCCCCCCAGCGGGAGGAACTACAATGAGCAGTTCTTC. As protein: CASSPPSGRNYNEQFF. The whole variable domain, remainder taken from reference TRBV9 and TRBJ2-1, is DSGVTQTPKHLITATGQRVTLRCSPRSGDLSVYWYQQSLDQGLQFLIQYYNGEERAKGNILERFSAQQFPDLHSELNLSSLELGDSALYFCASSPPSGRNYNEQFFGPGTRLTVL.

The chain carries TRBV7-2 and TRBJ2-3; D is unresolved. V shed 1 base and J shed 2 bases, with 7 bases lying between them. The CDR3 runs to 14 residues. Looked up from germline, CDR1 is SGHTA and CDR2 is FQGNSA. The CDR3 bases are TGTGCCAGCAGCTTAGGTACTTCCACAGATACGCAGTATTTT. Its protein product is CASSLGTSTDTQYF.

The chain links TRBV2 to TRBJ2-2; 14 bases fit TRBD2. The J segment lost 7 bases and the V segment lost 4 bases, leaving 14 bases of the junction unmatched. Germline V CDR1 and CDR2: SNHLY, FYNNEI. The CDR3 spans 19 residues. In nucleotides, the CDR3 is TGTGCCAGCAGTGCCCCCTCAGACAGGGGACTAGCGGGAGTCGGGGAGCTGTTTTTT. It translates to CASSAPSDRGLAGVGELFF.

This clone was observed a single time. CDR3 in DNA: TGCGCCAGCAGTGGCCCGAGCTCCTACAATGAGCAGTTCTTC. Amino acids: CASSGPSSYNEQFF. The chain recombines TRBV10-1 with TRBJ2-1; unclear D gene. V lost 4 bases and J 0 bases, leaving 7 bases between the germline ends. The germline V gene encodes CDR1 WNHNN and CDR2 SYGVQD (reference sequence). The length of the CDR3 is 14 residues.